These 9 T cell receptor beta chains were all obtained from the same sample, sequenced in a study of early T cells in non-severe SARS-CoV-2 infection. TCRdb analysed the 5' RACE reads with MiXCR anew, one entry per CDR3 protein. The table records approximately 73,000 distinct CDR3 sequences, approximately 11% of them present only once. The sample consisted of whole blood. The receptors here all came from an adult who was a healthcare worker with PCR-confirmed SARS-CoV-2 infection or an uninfected control (not recorded which).

Many counts were recorded for this clonotype. CDR3 sequence reads: CASRSAGSTDTQYF. CDR3 in DNA: TGTGCCAGCAGATCCGCGGGTAGCACAGATACGCAGTATTTT. The genes are TRBV5-5 and TRBJ2-3; possible D gene TRBD2, 5 bases. Germline V CDR1 and CDR2: SGHKS, YYEKEE (reference sequence). There are 14 residues in the CDR3. Deletions cut 5 bases from V and 0 bases from J, with 10 bases between.

This clonotype was seen many times. The chain is built from TRBV6-1 and TRBJ2-6; D ambiguous. The germline CDR1 and CDR2 sequences are MNHNS and SASEGT. The CDR3 contains 16 residues. V gave up 0 bases and J gave up 1 base, with 7 bases separating them. This CDR3 is CASSEAWQSGANVLTF. CDR3 in DNA: TGTGCCAGCAGTGAAGCTTGGCAGTCTGGGGCCAACGTCCTGACTTTC.

This chain links TRBV6-5 with TRBJ1-2; 9 positions agree with TRBD1. This CDR3 is built from 14 residues. V shed 6 bases, J shed 5 bases, and the junction held 7 bases outside the gene matches. The germline V gene has CDR1 MNHEY and CDR2 SVGAGI. CDR3 DNA sequence: TGTGCCAGCAGATTGGGGACAGGGTGGTATGGCTACACCTTC. Translation gives CASRLGTGWYGYTF.

This clonotype has at least ten counts. V gene TRBV7-3 combines with J gene TRBJ2-1; the D is unclear. Germline V gives CDR1 SGHTA, CDR2 FQGTGA. The CDR3 has 11 amino acids. Trimming shortened V by 2 bases and J by 8 bases, and 4 bases separated the two germline ends. The CDR3 nucleotides are TGTGCCAGCAGCTTAGGGGATGAGCAGTTCTTC. It specifies CASSLGDEQFF.

This clonotype was recorded many times. The junction does not match germline at one end; this may be a read error. The rearrangement links TRBV15 to TRBJ1-1; unclear D gene. CDR3 length: 12 residues. Per germline, CDR1 LNHNV and CDR2 YYDKDF (reference sequence). This CDR3 is CATSLLDTEAFF. The CDR3 DNA follows: TGTGCCACCAGCCTTCTTGACACTGAAGCCTTCTTT.

This clonotype was seen many times. V gene TRBV5-4 combines with J gene TRBJ2-7; TRBD2 agrees at 12 bases. The germline gives CDR1 SGHNT, CDR2 YYREEE (reference sequence). CDR3 size: 16 residues. V lost 4 bases, J lost 7 bases, and 12 bases stayed unmatched. CDR3 protein: CASSQLAGGPLWEQYF. The CDR3 coding sequence is TGTGCCAGCAGCCAACTAGCGGGGGGCCCCCTCTGGGAGCAGTACTTC.

The chain links TRBV27 to TRBJ1-1; tentative D call: TRBD1 (5 bases). CDR1 and CDR2 from the germline V gene are MNHEY and SMNVEV (reference sequence). The CDR3 length is 15 residues. With 7 bases removed from V and 1 base from J, the gap between germline ends came to 16 bases. The CDR3 DNA reads TGTGCCAGCACCAACGGAGGACAAGCGAACACTGAAGCTTTCTTT. Protein: CASTNGGQANTEAFF.

The chain joins TRBV29-1 to TRBJ2-1; the D is unclear. This CDR3 region has 13 residues. V was shortened by 1 base and J by 0 bases, with 4 bases between the two germline ends. CDR1 is SQVTM, CDR2 ANQGSEA, per germline. The CDR3: CSVEVSSYNEQFF. The CDR3 DNA reads as TGCAGCGTTGAAGTCAGCTCCTACAATGAGCAGTTCTTC.

At least ten counts were recorded for this clonotype. V usage is TRBV27 and J usage is TRBJ2-7; D is unresolved. CDR3 length: 13 residues. CDR1 is MNHEY, CDR2 SMNVEV, per germline (reference sequence). Trimming pared 8 bases from V and 6 bases from J, leaving 17 bases between. The CDR3 is CASGASLRAEQYF. CDR3 coding DNA: TGTGCCAGCGGTGCGTCCTTAAGAGCCGAGCAGTACTTC.